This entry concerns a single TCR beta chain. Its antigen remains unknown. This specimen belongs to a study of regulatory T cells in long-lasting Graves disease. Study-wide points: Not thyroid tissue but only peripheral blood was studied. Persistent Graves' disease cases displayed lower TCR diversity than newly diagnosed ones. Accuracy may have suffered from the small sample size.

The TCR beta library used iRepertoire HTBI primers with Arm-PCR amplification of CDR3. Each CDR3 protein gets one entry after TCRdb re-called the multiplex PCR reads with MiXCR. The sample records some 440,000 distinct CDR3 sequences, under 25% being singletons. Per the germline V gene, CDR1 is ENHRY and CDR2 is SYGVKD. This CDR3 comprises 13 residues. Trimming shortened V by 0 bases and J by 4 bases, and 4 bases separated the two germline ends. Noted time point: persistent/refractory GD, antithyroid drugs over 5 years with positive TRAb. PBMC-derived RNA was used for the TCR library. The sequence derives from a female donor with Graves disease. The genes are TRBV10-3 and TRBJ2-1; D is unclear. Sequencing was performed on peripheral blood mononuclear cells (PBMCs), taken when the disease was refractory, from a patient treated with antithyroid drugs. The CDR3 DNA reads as TGTGCCATCAGTGAGTCGGGGTACAATGAGCAGTTCTTC. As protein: CAISESGYNEQFF.